The clone carrying this T cell receptor beta chain has more than one count but fewer than ten. These data come from a study of cytomegalovirus exposure and HLA in healthy donors. Study at large: Earlier, 110 million or so unique TCR beta sequences were recovered from 170 million or so T cells by an analysis.

Vbeta (60) and Jbeta (13) primers were used in the PCR. TCRdb's copy holds only in-frame clones and misses some; the assay was immunoSEQ multiplex PCR. The sample carries 100,000 to 150,000 clones, approximately 70% recorded once. Trimming removed 5 bases from V and 6 bases from J; junction bases left unmatched: 2. Germline V gives CDR1 SGHVS, CDR2 FQNEAQ. This CDR3 is 14 amino acids long. The chain combines TRBV7-8 with TRBJ2-7, with TRBD2 matching 15 bases. The sequence was collected from a woman aged 55-70 years in good health and CMV-seropositive. Sequencing was performed on PBMCs. CDR3 region: CASSLGLAGGEQYF. The CDR3 DNA reads as TGTGCCAGCAGCCTGGGACTAGCGGGGGGCGAGCAGTACTTC.